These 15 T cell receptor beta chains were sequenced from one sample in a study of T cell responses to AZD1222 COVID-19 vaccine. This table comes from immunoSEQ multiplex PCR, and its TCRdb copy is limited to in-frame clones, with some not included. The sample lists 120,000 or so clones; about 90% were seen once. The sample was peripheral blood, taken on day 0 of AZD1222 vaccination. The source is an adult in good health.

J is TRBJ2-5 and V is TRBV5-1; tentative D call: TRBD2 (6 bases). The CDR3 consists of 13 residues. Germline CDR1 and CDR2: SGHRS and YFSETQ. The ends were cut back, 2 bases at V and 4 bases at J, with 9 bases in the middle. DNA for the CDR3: TGCGCCAGCAGCTTAGGAGGGGCAGAGACCCAGTACTTC. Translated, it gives CASSLGGAETQYF.

This chain's CDR3 is CASSETLGAYEQYF. The CDR3 coding sequence is TGTGCCAGCAGTGAAACCTTGGGAGCTTACGAGCAGTACTTC. The chain uses TRBV2 and TRBJ2-7; TRBD2 is a possible D gene (5 bases). Germline values: CDR1 SNHLY, CDR2 FYNNEI. V gave up 2 bases and J gave up 4 bases, with 12 bases separating them. The CDR3 sequence is 14 residues long. Drawing the rest from reference TRBV2 and TRBJ2-7, the complete variable domain is EPEVTQTPSHQVTQMGQEVILRCVPISNHLYFYWYRQILGQKVEFLVSFYNNEISEKSEIFDDQFSVERPDGSNFTLKIRSTKLEDSAMYFCASSETLGAYEQYFGPGTRLTVT.

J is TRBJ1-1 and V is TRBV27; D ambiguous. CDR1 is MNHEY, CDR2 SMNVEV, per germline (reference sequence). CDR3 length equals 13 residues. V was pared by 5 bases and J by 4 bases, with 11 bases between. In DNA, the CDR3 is TGTGCCAGCAGTCAAATGGGAAGCACTGAAGCTTTCTTT. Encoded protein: CASSQMGSTEAFF.

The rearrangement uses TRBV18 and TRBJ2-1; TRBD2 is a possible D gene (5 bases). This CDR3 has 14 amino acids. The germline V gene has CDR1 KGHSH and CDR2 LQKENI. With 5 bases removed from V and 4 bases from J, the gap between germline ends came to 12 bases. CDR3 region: CASSTSGGYNEQFF. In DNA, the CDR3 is TGTGCCAGCTCAACCAGTGGCGGGTACAATGAGCAGTTCTTC.

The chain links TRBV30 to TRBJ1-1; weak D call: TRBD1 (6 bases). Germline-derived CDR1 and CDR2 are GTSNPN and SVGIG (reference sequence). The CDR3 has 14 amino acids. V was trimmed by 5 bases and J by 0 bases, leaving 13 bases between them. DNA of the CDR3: TGTGCCTGGTCGAGGACAGAAATGAACACTGAAGCTTTCTTT. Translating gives CAWSRTEMNTEAFF.

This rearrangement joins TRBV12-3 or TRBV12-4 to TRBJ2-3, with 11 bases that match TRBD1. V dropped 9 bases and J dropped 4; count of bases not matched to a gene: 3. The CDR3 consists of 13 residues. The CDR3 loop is CASRTGGADTQYF. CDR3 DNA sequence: TGTGCCAGTCGGACAGGGGGCGCAGATACGCAGTATTTT.

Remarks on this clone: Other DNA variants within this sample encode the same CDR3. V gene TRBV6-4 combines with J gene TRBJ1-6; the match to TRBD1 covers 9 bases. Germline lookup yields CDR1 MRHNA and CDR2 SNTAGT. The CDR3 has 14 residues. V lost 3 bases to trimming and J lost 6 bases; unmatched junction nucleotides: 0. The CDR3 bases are TGTGCCAGCAGTGAGGGACAGGGTAATTCACCCCTCCACTTT. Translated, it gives CASSEGQGNSPLHF.

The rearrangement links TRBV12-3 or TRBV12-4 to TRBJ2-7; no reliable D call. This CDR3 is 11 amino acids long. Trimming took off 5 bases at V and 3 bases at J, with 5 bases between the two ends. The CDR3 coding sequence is TGTGCCAGCAGTCAATACTACGAGCAGTACTTC. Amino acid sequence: CASSQYYEQYF.

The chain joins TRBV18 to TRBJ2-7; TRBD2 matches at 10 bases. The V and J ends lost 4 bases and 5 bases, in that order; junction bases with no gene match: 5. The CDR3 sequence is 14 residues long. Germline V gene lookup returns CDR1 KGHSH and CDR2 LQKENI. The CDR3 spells CASSQASGSHEQYF. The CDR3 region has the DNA TGTGCCAGCTCACAGGCTAGCGGGAGCCACGAGCAGTACTTC.

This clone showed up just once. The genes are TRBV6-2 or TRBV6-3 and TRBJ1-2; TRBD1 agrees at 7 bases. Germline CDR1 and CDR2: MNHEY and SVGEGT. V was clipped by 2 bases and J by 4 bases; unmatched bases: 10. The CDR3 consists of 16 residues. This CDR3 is CASSYRSPGGPYGYTF. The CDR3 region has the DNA TGTGCCAGCAGTTACCGAAGCCCAGGGGGACCCTATGGCTACACCTTC.

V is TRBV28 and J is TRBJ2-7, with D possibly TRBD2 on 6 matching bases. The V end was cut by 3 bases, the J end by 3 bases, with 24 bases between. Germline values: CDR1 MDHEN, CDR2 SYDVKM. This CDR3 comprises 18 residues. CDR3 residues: CASSFPHSGTGGRYEQYF. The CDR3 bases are TGTGCCAGCAGTTTCCCTCATTCAGGGACTGGTGGTCGCTACGAGCAGTACTTC.

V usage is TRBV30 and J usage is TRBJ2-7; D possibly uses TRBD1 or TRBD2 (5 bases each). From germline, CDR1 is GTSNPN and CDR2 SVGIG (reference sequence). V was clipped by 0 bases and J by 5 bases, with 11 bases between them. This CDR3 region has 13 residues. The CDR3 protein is CAWSVRGGNEQYF. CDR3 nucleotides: TGTGCCTGGAGTGTACGGGGCGGAAACGAGCAGTACTTC.

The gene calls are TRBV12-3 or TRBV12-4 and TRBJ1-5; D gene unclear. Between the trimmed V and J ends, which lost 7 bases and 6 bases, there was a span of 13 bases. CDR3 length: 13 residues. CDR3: CASNGELSQPQHF. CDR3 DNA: TGTGCCAGCAATGGCGAACTTAGTCAGCCCCAGCATTTT.

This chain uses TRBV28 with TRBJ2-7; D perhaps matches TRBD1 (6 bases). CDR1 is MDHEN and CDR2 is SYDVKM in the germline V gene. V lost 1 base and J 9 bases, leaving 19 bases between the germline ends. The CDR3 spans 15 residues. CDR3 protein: CASSLYSGALKGQYF. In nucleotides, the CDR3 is TGTGCCAGCAGTTTATATTCAGGGGCGTTGAAGGGGCAGTACTTC.

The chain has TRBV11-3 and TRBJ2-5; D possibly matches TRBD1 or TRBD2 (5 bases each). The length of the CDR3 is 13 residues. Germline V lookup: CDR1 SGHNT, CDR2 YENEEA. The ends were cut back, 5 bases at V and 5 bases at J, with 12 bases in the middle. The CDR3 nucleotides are TGTGCCAGCAGCCCAGGGACGGGGGAGACCCAGTACTTC. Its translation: CASSPGTGETQYF.